The entry below gives a single T cell receptor beta chain sequence along with its context. Method: immunoSEQ multiplex PCR; TCRdb's copy keeps in-frame clones and lacks some. The table lists 60,000 to 80,000 clones, about 88% of them singletons. The entry originates in a study of blood T cell repertoires in COVID-19. Across the whole study: The samples span acute and convalescent COVID-19 from the United States, Italy and Spain.

The clonotype originates from a human donor in a cohort sampled during active COVID-19. Sequencing was done on a sample of peripheral blood.

This CDR3 is CASSPQGGGSYEQYF. The CDR3 coding sequence is TGTGCCAGCAGTCCCCAGGGAGGGGGAAGCTACGAGCAGTACTTC. J is TRBJ2-7 and V is TRBV6-5; D is perhaps TRBD2 (7 bases). The CDR3 sequence is 15 residues long. The V end was cut by 5 bases, the J end by 3 bases, with 17 bases between. In germline, CDR1 is MNHEY, CDR2 SVGAGI.